This T cell receptor beta chain was observed in a study of siplizumab effects on memory and regulatory T cells. Assay: immunoSEQ multiplex PCR; the TCRdb copy retains only in-frame clones and omits some. The sample comprises fewer than 80,000 clones, 93% of which are singletons, and about 4.5% rests with the top ten. The clonotype originates from a human donor in good health. The sample was CD8+ T cells sorted from blood.

The CDR3, as DNA: TGCAGCACCGTTGGGACAGGAATCTATGGCTACACCTTC. This translates into CSTVGTGIYGYTF. This chain connects TRBV29-1 to TRBJ1-2; 8 positions agree with TRBD1. Germline V gene data show CDR1 as SQVTM and CDR2 as ANQGSEA. The CDR3 totals 13 residues. The ends lost 8 bases at V and 4 bases at J; junction bases unmatched: 9.